The sequence of this T cell receptor (beta chain) was determined in a study of OX40 agonist ivuxolimab in advanced cancers. The CDR3 extends over 15 amino acids. The germline gives CDR1 SGHTA, CDR2 FQGTGA. V lost 2 bases to trimming and J lost 2 bases, with 11 bases between them. Study-level results: Patients with a partial response at 0.1-3.0 mg/kg had among the lowest clonal expansion.

Sequencing used immunoSEQ multiplex PCR; TCRdb keeps in-frame clones, though not all of them. The repertoire consists of 71,000 or so clones, with about 88% occurring once and the leading ten covering approximately 0.99%. With regard to this clone: Its antigen is currently unknown.

The clonotype was recovered from an adult with an advanced solid tumor such as melanoma, head and neck, liver or kidney cancer. Source: CD4+ or CD8+ T cells sorted from blood, taken in a trial of the OX40 agonist ivuxolimab. The chain links TRBV7-3 to TRBJ2-3; tentative D call: TRBD1 (5 bases). Here the CDR3 DNA reads TGTGCCAGCAGCTTAGCCGAGGACACCACAGATACGCAGTATTTT. Its translation: CASSLAEDTTDTQYF.